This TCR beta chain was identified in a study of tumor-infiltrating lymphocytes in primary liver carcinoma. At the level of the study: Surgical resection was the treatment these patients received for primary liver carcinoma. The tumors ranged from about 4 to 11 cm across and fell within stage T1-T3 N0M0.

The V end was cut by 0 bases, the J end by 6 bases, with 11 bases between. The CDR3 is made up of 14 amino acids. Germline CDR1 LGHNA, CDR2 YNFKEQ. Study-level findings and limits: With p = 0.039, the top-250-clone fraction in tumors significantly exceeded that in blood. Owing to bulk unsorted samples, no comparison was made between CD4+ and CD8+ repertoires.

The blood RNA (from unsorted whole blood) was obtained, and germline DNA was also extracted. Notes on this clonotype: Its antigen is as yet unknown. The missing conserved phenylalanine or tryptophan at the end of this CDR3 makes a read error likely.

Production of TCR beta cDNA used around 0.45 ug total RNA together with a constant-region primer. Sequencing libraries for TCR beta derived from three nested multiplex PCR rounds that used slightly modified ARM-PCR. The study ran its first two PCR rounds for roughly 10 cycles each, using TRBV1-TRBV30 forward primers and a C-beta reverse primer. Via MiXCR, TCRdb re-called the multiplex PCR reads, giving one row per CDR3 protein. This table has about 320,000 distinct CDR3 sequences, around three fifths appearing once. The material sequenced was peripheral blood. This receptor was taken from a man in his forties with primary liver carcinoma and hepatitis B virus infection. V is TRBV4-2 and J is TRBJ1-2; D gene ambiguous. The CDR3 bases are TGTGCCAGCAGCCAAGATGAGAATAGCCATGGCTACACCGTC. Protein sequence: CASSQDENSHGYTV.